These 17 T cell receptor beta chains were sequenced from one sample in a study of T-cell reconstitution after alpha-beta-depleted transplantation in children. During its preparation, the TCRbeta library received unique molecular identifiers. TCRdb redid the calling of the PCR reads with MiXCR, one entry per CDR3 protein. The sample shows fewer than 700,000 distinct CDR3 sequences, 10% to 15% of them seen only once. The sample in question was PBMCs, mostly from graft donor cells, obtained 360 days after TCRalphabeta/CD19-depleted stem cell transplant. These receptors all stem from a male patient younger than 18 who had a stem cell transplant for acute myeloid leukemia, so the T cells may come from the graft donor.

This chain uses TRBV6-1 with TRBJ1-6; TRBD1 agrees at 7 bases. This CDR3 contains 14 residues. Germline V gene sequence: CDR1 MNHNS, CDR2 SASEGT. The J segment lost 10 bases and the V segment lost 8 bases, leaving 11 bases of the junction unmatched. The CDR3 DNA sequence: TGTGCCAGCGGACCGACAGGGAAGGGGTCACCCCTCCACTTT. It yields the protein CASGPTGKGSPLHF.

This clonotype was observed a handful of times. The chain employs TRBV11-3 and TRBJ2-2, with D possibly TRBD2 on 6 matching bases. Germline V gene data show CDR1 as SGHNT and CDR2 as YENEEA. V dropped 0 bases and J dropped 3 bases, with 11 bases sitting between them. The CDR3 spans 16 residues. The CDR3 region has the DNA TGTGCCAGCAGCTTAGATTATAGGGAGGACACCGGGGAGCTGTTTTTT. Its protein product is CASSLDYREDTGELFF.

The CDR3 protein is CASSPVWVKINEQFF. Written as DNA, the CDR3 is TGCGCCAGCAGCCCAGTGTGGGTCAAAATCAATGAGCAGTTCTTC. The gene calls are TRBV5-1 and TRBJ2-1; no reliable D call. This CDR3 has 15 residues. The germline V gene has CDR1 SGHRS and CDR2 YFSETQ. V was shortened by 4 bases and J by 6 bases, with 17 bases between the two germline ends.

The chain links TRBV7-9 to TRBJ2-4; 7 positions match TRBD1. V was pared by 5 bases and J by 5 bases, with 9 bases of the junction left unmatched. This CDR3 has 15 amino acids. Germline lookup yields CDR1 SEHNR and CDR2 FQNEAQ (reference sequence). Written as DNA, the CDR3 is TGTGCCAGCAGCCGCAACAGGGGAGAGGAAAACATTCAGTACTTC. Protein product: CASSRNRGEENIQYF.

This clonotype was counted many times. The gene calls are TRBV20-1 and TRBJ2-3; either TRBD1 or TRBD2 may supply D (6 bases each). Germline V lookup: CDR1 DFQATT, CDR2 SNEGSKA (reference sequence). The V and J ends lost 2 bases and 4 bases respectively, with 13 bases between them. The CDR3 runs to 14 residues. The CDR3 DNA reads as TGCAGTGCTAGAAGCCCGGGGGCGGCAGATACGCAGTATTTT. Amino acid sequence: CSARSPGAADTQYF.

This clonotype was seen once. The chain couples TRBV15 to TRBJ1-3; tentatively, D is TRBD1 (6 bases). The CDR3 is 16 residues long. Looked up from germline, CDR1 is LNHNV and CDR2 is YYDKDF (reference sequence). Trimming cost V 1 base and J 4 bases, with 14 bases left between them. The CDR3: CATSRGRQGMGNTIYF. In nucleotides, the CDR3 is TGTGCCACCAGCAGAGGGAGGCAGGGGATGGGAAACACCATATATTTT. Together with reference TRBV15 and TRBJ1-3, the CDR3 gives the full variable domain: DAMVIQNPRYQVTQFGKPVTLSCSQTLNHNVMYWYQQKSSQAPKLLFHYYDKDFNNEADTPDNFQSRRPNTSFCFLDIRSPGLGDTAMYLCATSRGRQGMGNTIYFGEGSWLTVV.

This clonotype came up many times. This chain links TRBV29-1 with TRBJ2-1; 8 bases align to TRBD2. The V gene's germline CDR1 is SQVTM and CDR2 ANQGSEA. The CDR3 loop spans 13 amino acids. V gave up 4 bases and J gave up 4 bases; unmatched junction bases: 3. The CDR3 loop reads CSVASGRYNEQFF. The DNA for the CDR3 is TGCAGCGTTGCGAGCGGGAGATACAATGAGCAGTTCTTC.

CDR3 region: CASTRQAAYNEQFF. The CDR3 bases are TGCGCCAGCACCCGACAAGCGGCCTACAATGAGCAGTTCTTC. The J gene is TRBJ2-1, the V gene TRBV5-1; TRBD2 might be the D (5 bases). V was shortened by 6 bases and J by 2 bases, with 12 bases between the two germline ends. This CDR3 has 14 amino acids. The germline V gene encodes CDR1 SGHRS and CDR2 YFSETQ.

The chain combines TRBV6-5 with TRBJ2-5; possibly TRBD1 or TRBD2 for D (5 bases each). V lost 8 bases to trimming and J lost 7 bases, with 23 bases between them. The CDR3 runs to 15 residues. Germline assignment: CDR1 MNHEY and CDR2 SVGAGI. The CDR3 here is CASVETVSGFRTQYF. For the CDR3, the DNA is TGTGCCAGCGTTGAGACAGTCAGCGGTTTTAGGACCCAGTACTTC.

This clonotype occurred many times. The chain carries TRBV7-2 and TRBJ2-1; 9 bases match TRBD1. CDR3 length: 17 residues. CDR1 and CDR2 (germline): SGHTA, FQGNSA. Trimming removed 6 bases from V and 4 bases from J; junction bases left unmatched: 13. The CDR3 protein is CASRSTPGQGKYNEQFF. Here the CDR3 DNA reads TGTGCCAGCAGATCTACACCGGGACAGGGAAAATACAATGAGCAGTTCTTC.

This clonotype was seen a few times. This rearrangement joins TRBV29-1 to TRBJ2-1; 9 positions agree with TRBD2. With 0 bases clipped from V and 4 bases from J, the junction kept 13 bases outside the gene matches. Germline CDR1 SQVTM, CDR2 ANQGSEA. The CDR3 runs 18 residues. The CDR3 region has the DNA TGCAGCGTTGAAGATAAGAAGGCGGCGGGAGGGCCTTACAATGAGCAGTTCTTC. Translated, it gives CSVEDKKAAGGPYNEQFF.

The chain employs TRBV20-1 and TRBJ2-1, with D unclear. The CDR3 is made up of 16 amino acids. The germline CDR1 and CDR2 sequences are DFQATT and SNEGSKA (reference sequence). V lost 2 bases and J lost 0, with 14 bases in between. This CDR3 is CSARSDPESSYNEQFF. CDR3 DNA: TGCAGTGCTAGATCCGACCCTGAAAGCTCCTACAATGAGCAGTTCTTC.

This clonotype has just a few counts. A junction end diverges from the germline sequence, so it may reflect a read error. The CDR3 DNA is TGCAGCGCTAATACTTTGGGGGACCCGTACCAAGAGACCCAGTACTTC. This encodes CSANTLGDPYQETQYF. The chain is built from TRBV20-1 and TRBJ2-5; the D gene could be TRBD1 or TRBD2 (5 bases each). In germline, CDR1 is DFQATT, CDR2 SNEGSKA (reference sequence). This CDR3 is 16 amino acids long.

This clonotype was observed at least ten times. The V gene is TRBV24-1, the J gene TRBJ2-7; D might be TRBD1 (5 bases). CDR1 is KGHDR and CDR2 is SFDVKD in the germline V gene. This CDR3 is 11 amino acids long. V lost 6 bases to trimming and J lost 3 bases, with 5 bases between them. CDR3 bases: TGTGCCACCAGTCAGGGCTACGAGCAGTACTTC. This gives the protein CATSQGYEQYF.

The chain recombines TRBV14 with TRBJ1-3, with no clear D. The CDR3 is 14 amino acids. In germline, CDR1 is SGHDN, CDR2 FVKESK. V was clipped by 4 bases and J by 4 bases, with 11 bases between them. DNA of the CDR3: TGTGCCAGCAGCCGGCAGACCAACGGAAACACCATATATTTT. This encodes CASSRQTNGNTIYF.

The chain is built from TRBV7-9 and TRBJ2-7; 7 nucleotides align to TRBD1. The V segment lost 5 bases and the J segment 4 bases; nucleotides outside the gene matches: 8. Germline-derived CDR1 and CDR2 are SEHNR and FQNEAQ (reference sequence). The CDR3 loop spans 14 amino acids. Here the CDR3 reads CASSRRQGVYEQYF. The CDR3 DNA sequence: TGTGCCAGCAGCAGACGACAGGGAGTTTACGAGCAGTACTTC.

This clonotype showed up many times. CDR3 DNA sequence: TGTGCCAGCAGTCGTAGGACAGGGATCTACGAGCAGTACTTC. As protein: CASSRRTGIYEQYF. The gene calls are TRBV12-3 or TRBV12-4 and TRBJ2-7; 8 bases align to TRBD1. Trimming at V came to 5 bases and at J to 3 bases, leaving 6 bases not matched to a gene. CDR3 length equals 14 residues.